The table lists the clone carrying this TCR beta chain with a count of one. The sample originates from a study of blood T cell repertoires in COVID-19. Study at large: Samples representing acute and convalescent COVID-19 were sourced from the United States, Italy and Spain.

Original processing methods: Quantification of nucleated cells was approximated via reference gene primer amplification. Clones were read by immunoSEQ multiplex PCR, and TCRdb kept only the in-frame ones, dropping some. The V and J calls and clone size come from that table; D and trimming were worked out from the DNA. The sample carries about 200,000 clones, around 84% recorded once. The source of this sequence is a human donor in a cohort sampled during active COVID-19. The sample comprised peripheral blood.

The DNA for the CDR3 is TGTGCCAGCACCCCCAGTAGGGGTACGGGCTACGAGCAGTACTTC. It codes for CASTPSRGTGYEQYF. V usage is TRBV28 and J usage is TRBJ2-7; D is perhaps TRBD1 (5 bases). CDR3 size: 15 residues. Trimming left V 7 bases short and J 3 bases short, with 19 bases between. CDR1 and CDR2 (germline): MDHEN, SYDVKM.